This paragraph covers one TCR beta chain sequence. Its antigen is unidentified. These data originate in a study of T cell responses to AZD1222 COVID-19 vaccine. The analysis combined second doses at about 4 or about 12 weeks. Study results and caveats: Of spike-specific TCRs, nearly half reportedly target regions left unmutated in variants. Samples come after the peak T cell response, not at day 14.

Profiled with immunoSEQ multiplex PCR; TCRdb holds only in-frame clones, not every one. Here the sample spans 110,000 or so clones, approximately 88% being singletons. This CDR3 has 15 residues. The trim removed 7 bases at V and 3 bases at J, leaving 9 bases unmatched. Germline V gene data show CDR1 as SGHRS and CDR2 as YFSETQ. The gene calls are TRBV5-1 and TRBJ2-1, with 8 bases matching TRBD2. This specimen was peripheral blood, taken 28 days after the second AZD1222 dose. The sequence derives from an adult who received the AZD1222 COVID-19 vaccine. The CDR3 coding sequence is TGCGCCAGCCGTGAGGCCAGCGGGAGCTACAATGAGCAGTTCTTC. It specifies CASREASGSYNEQFF.